This TCR beta chain is drawn from a study of T cell repertoires in cytomegalovirus infection. Study at large: Public TCR beta signatures indicated both CMV infection and matching HLA type. Study-wide points: The ex vivo response was dominated by HLA-C-restricted CMV-specific TCR beta clonotypes. Of the TCR beta families, the public ones yielded a cumulative frequency that identified carriers of CMV plus the relevant HLA.

Of note for this clonotype: Its antigen remains unknown.

TCRdb independently ran MiXCR on the reads; one entry per CDR3 protein. The sample yields more than 350,000 distinct CDR3 sequences, roughly a third seen once. V lost 5 bases to trimming and J lost 12 bases; unmatched junction nucleotides: 8. This CDR3 has 12 residues. The V gene's germline CDR1 is KGHSH and CDR2 LQKENI. This sequence originates from a human donor in good health (CMV status not recorded). Some clones in this sample may be carry-over from other donors' samples. The sequenced sample consisted of PBMCs. The V gene is TRBV18, the J gene TRBJ1-1; 8 bases match TRBD1. The CDR3 coding sequence is TGTGCCAGCTCAAAAGGACAGGGTTCGACTTTCTTT. Protein sequence: CASSKGQGSTFF.